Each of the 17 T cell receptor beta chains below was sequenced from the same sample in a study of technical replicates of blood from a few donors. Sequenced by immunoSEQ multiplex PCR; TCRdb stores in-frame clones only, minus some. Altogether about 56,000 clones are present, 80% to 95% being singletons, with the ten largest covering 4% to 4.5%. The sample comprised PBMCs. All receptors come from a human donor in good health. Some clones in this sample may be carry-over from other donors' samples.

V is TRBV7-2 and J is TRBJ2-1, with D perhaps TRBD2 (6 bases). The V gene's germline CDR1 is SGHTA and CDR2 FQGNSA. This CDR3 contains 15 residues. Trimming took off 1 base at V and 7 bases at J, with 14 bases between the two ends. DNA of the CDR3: TGTGCCAGCAGCTTAGGGGCTAGCAGCGGGAATGAGCAGTTCTTC. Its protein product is CASSLGASSGNEQFF.

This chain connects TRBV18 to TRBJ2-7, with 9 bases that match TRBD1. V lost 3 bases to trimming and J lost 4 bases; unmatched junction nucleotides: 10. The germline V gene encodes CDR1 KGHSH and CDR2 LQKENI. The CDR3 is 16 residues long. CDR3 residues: CASSPTTGTGSYEQYF. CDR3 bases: TGTGCCAGCTCACCGACAACCGGGACAGGGTCGTACGAGCAGTACTTC. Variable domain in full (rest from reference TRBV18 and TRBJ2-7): NAGVMQNPRHLVRRRGQEARLRCSPMKGHSHVYWYRQLPEEGLKFMVYLQKENIIDESGMPKERFSAEFPKEGPSILRIQQVVRGDSAAYFCASSPTTGTGSYEQYFGPGTRLTVT.

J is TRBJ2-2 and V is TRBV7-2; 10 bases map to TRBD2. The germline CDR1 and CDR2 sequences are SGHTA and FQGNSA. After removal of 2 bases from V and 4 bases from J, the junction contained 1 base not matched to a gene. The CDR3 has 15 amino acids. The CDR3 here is CASSLSGGATGELFF. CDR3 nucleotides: TGTGCCAGCAGCTTAAGCGGGGGGGCCACCGGGGAGCTGTTTTTT. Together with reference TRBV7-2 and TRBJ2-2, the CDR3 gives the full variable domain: GAGVSQSPSNKVTEKGKDVELRCDPISGHTALYWYRQSLGQGLEFLIYFQGNSAPDKSGLPSDRFSAERTGGSVSTLTIQRTQQEDSAVYLCASSLSGGATGELFFGEGSRLTVL.

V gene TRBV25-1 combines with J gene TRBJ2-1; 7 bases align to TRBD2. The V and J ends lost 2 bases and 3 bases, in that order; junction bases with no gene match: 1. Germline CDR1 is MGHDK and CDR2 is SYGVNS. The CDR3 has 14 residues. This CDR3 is CASSESGDYNEQFF. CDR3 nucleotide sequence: TGTGCCAGCAGTGAAAGCGGGGACTACAATGAGCAGTTCTTC.

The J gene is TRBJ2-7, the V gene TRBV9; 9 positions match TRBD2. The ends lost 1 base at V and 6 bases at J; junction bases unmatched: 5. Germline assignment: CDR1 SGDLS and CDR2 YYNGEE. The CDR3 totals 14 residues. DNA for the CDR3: TGTGCCAGCAGCGTAATAGCGGGAGCTGGCGAGCAGTACTTC. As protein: CASSVIAGAGEQYF.

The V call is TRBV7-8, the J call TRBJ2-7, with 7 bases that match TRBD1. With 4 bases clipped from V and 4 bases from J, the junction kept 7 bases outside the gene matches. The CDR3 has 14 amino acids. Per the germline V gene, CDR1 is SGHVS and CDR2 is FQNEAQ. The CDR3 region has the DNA TGTGCCAGCAGCTGGGAGACAGGGAAATACGAGCAGTACTTC. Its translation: CASSWETGKYEQYF.

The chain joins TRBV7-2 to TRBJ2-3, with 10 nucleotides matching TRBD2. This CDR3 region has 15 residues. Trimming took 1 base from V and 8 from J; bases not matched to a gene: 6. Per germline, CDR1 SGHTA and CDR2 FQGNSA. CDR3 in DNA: TGTGCCAGCAGCTTAGTTATCAGCGGGAGGGGTACGCAGTATTTT. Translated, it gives CASSLVISGRGTQYF.

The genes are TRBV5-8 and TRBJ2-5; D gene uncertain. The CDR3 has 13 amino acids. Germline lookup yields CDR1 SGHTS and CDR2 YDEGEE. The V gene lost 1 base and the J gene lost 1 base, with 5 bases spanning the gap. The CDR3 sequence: CASSLFRQETQYF. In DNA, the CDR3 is TGTGCCAGCAGCTTGTTCCGCCAAGAGACCCAGTACTTC.

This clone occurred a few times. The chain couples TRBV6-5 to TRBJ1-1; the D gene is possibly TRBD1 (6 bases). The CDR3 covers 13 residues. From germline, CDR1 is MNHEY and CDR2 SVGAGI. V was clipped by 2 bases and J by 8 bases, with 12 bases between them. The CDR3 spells CASSYPDSIEAFF. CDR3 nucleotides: TGTGCCAGCAGTTACCCGGACAGCATAGAAGCTTTCTTT.

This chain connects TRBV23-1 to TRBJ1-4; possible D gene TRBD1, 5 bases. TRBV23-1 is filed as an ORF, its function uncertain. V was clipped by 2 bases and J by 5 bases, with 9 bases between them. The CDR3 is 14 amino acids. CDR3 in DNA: TGCGCCAGCAGTCAAAGGCAGGGAAATGAAAAACTGTTTTTT. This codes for CASSQRQGNEKLFF.

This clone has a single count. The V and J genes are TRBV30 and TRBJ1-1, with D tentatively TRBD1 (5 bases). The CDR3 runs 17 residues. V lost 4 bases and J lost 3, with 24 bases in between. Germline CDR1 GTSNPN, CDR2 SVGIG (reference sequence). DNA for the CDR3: TGTGCCTGGACCCCGGGGGTCCTAATAAAACCTCACACTGAAGCTTTCTTT. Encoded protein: CAWTPGVLIKPHTEAFF.

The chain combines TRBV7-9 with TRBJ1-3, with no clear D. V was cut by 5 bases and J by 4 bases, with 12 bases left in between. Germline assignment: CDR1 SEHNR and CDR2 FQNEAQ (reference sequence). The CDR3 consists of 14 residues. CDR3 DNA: TGTGCCAGCAGCCCCCCAAGCAGGGGAAACACCATATATTTT. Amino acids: CASSPPSRGNTIYF. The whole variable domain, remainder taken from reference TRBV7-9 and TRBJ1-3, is DTGVSQNPRHKITKRGQNVTFRCDPISEHNRLYWYRQTLGQGPEFLTYFQNEAQLEKSRLLSDRFSAERPKGSFSTLEIQRTEQGDSAMYLCASSPPSRGNTIYFGEGSWLTVV.

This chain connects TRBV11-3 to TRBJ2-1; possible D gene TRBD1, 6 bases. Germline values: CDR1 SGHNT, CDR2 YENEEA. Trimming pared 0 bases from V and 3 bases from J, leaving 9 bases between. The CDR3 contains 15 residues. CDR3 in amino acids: CASSLDGQYYNEQFF. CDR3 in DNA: TGTGCCAGCAGCTTAGATGGACAGTACTACAATGAGCAGTTCTTC. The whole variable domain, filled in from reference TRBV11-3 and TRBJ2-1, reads EAGVVQSPRYKIIEKKQPVAFWCNPISGHNTLYWYLQNLGQGPELLIRYENEEAVDDSQLPKDRFSAERLKGVDSTLKIQPAELGDSAVYLCASSLDGQYYNEQFFGPGTRLTVL.

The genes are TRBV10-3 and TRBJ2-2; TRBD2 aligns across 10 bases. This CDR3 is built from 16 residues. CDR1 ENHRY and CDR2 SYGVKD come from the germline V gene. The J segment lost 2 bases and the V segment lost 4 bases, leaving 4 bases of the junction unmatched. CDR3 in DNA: TGTGCCATCAGTGCTAGCGGGGGATCCAACACCGGGGAGCTGTTTTTT. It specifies CAISASGGSNTGELFF.

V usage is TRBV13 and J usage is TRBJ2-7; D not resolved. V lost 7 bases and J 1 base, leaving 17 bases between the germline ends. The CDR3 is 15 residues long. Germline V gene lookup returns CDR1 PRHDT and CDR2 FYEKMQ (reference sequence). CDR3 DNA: TGTGCCAGCAACATGCGCGGTGTTGGGTCCTACGAGCAGTACTTC. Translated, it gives CASNMRGVGSYEQYF.

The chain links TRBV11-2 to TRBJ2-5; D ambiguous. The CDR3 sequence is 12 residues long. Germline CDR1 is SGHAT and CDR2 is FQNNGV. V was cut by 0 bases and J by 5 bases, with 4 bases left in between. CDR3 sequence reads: CASSLDSETQYF. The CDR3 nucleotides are TGTGCCAGCAGCTTAGATTCGGAGACCCAGTACTTC.

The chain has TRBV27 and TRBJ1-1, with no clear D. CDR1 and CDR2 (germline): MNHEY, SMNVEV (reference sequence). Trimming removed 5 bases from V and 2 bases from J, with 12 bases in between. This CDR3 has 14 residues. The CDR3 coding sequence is TGTGCCAGCAGTCGGCAGGCCCTTAACACTGAAGCTTTCTTT. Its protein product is CASSRQALNTEAFF.